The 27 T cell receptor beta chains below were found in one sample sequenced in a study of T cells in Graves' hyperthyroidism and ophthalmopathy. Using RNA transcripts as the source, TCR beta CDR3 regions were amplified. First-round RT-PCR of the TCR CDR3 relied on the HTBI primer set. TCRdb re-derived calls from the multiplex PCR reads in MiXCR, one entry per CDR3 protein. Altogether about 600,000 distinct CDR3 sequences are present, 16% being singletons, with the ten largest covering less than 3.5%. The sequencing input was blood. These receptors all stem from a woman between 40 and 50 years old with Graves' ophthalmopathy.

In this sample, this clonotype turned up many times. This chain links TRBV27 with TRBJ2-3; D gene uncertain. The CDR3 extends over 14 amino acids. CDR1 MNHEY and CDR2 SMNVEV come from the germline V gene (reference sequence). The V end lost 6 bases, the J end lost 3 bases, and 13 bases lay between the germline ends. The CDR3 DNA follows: TGTGCCAGCAGAACCCCAGTAACGACAGATACGCAGTATTTT. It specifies CASRTPVTTDTQYF.

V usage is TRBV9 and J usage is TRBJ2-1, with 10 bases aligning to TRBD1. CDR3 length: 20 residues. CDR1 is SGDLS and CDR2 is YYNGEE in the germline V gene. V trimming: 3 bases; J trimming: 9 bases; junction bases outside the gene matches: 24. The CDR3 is CASSAPGALGGQGTSGEQFF. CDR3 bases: TGTGCCAGCAGCGCACCCGGGGCCCTAGGGGGACAGGGGACGTCTGGTGAGCAGTTCTTC.

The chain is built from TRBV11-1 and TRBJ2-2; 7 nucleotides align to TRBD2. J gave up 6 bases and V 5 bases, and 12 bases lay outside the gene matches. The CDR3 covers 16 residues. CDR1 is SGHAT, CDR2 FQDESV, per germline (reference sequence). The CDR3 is CASSAATSVSAGELFF. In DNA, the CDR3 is TGTGCCAGCAGCGCAGCCACTAGCGTTTCTGCCGGGGAGCTGTTTTTT.

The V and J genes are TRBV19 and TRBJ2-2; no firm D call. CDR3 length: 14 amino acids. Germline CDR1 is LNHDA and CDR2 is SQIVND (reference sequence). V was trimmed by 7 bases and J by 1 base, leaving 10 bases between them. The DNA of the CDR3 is TGTGCCAGTAAGGGCAGGAAGAACACCGGGGAGCTGTTTTTT. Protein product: CASKGRKNTGELFF.

CDR3 in amino acids: CSAREASGELNEQFF. CDR3 bases: TGCAGTGCTAGAGAGGCTAGCGGGGAGCTCAATGAGCAGTTCTTC. The chain combines TRBV20-1 with TRBJ2-1, with 9 bases lining up with TRBD2. Trimming at V came to 0 bases and at J to 6 bases, leaving 6 bases not matched to a gene. Germline V CDR1 and CDR2: DFQATT, SNEGSKA (reference sequence). The CDR3 is 15 amino acids.

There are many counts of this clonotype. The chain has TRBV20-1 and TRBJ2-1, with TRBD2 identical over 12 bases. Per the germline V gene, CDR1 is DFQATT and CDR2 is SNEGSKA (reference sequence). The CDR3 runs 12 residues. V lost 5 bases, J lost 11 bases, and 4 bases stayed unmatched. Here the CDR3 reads CSARTSGVQQFF. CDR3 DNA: TGCAGTGCTCGGACTAGCGGGGTACAGCAGTTCTTC.

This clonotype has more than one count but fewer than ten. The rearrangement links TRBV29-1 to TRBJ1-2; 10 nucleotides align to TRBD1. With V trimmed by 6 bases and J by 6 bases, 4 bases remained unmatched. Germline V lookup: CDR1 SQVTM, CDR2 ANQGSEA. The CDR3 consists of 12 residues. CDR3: CSVGTGEDGYTF. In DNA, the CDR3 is TGCAGCGTCGGGACAGGGGAGGATGGCTACACCTTC.

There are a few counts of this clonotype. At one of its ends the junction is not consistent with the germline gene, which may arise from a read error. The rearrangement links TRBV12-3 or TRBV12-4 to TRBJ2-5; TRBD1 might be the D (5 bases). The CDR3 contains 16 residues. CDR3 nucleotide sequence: TGTGCCAGCAGTTTAGTCTCAGGGCAGGGTCAAGGGACCCAGTACTTC. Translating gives CASSLVSGQGQGTQYF.

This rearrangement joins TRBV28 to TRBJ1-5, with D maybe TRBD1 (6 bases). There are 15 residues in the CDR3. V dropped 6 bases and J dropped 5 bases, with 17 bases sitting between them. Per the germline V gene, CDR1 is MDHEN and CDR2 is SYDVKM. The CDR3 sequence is CASSLPQGPYQPQHF. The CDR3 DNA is TGTGCCAGCAGCTTGCCTCAGGGGCCTTATCAGCCCCAGCATTTT.

DNA for the CDR3: TGTGCCAGCAGCTACGGCAAGGGGCCAATGAATGAGCAGTTCTTC. Its protein is CASSYGKGPMNEQFF. The chain couples TRBV6-1 to TRBJ2-1, with D possibly being TRBD1 (5 bases). This CDR3 is built from 15 residues. V was shortened by 6 bases and J by 7 bases, with 19 bases between the two germline ends. From germline, CDR1 is MNHNS and CDR2 SASEGT.

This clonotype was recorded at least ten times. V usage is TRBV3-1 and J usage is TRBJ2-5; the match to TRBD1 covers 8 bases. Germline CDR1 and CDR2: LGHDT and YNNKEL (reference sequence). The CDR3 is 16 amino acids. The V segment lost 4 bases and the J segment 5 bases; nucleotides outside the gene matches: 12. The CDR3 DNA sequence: TGTGCCAGCAGCCCGTCGGGACAGGCGGGGTGGGAGACCCAGTACTTC. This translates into CASSPSGQAGWETQYF.

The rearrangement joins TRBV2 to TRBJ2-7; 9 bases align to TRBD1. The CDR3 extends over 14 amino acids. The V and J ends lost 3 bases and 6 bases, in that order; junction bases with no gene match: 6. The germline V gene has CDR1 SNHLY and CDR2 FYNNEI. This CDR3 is CASSDTGGSIEQYF. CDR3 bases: TGTGCCAGCAGTGATACAGGGGGCTCTATCGAGCAGTACTTC.

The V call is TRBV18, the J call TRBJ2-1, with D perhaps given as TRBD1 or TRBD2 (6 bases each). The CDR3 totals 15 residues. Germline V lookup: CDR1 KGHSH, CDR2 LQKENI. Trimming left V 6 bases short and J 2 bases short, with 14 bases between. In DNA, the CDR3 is TGTGCCAGCTCCCCTCCGGGGGCTGCCTACAATGAGCAGTTCTTC. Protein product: CASSPPGAAYNEQFF.

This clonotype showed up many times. Written as DNA, the CDR3 is TGCAGTGCTTCCGGGACTAGCGACTACGAGCAGTACTTC. It yields the protein CSASGTSDYEQYF. The chain couples TRBV20-1 to TRBJ2-7, with 10 bases aligning to TRBD2. CDR1 is DFQATT, CDR2 SNEGSKA, per germline (reference sequence). Losses at the gene ends were 5 bases for V and 3 bases for J; bases not matched to a gene: 4. The CDR3 totals 13 residues.

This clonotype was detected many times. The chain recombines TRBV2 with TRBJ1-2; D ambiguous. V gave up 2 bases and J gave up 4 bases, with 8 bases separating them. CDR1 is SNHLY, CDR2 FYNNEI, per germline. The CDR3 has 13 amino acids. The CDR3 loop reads CASSERESYGYTF. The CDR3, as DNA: TGTGCCAGCAGTGAAAGGGAGTCCTATGGCTACACCTTC.

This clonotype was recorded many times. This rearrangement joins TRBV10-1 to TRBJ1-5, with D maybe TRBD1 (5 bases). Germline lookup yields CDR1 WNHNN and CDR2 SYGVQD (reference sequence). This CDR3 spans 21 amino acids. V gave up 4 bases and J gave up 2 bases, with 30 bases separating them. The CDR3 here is CASSADRLTGDGGNGNQPQHF. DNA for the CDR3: TGCGCCAGCAGTGCGGACCGCCTTACGGGTGACGGGGGTAATGGCAATCAGCCCCAGCATTTT.

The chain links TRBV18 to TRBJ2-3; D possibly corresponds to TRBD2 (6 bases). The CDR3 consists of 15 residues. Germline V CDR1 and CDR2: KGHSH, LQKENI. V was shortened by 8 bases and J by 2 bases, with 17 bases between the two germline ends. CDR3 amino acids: CASLKNGEATDTQYF. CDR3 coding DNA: TGTGCCAGCCTTAAAAACGGGGAGGCCACAGATACGCAGTATTTT.

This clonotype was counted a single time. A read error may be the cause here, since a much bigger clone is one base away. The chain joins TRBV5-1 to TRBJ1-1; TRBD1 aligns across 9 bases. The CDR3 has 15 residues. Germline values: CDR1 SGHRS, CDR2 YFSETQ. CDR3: CASKGTGRTDTGAFF. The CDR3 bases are TGCGCCAGCAAAGGGACAGGGCGGACGGACACTGGAGCTTTCTTT.

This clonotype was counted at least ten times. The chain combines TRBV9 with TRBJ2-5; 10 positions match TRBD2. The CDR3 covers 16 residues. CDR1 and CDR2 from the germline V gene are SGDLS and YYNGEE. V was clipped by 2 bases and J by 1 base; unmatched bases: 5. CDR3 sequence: CASSVSGGSVQETQYF. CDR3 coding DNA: TGTGCCAGCAGCGTTAGCGGGGGGTCTGTCCAAGAGACCCAGTACTTC.

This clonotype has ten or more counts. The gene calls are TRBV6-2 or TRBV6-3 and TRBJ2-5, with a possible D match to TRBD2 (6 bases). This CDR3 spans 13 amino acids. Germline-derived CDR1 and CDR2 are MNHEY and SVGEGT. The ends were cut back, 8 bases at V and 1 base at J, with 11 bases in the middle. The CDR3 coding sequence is TGTGCCAGCGCCCGCGGGGCCCAAGAGACCCAGTACTTC. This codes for CASARGAQETQYF.

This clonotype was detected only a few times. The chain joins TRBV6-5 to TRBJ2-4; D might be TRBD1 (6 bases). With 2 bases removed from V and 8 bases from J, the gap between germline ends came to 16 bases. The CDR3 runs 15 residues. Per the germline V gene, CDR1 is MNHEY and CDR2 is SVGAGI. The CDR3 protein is CASSYRASQGDIQYF. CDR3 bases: TGTGCCAGCAGTTACAGGGCCTCACAGGGAGACATTCAGTACTTC.

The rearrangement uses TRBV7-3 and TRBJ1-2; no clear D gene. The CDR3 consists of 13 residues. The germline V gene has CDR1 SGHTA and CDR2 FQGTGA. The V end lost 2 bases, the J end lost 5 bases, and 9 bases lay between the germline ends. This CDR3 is CASSLGRQYGYTF. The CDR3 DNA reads TGTGCCAGCAGCTTAGGGCGCCAGTATGGCTACACCTTC.

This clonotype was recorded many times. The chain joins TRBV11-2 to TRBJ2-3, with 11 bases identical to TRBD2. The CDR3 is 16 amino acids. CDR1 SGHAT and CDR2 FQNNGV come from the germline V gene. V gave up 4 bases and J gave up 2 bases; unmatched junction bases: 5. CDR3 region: CASSSLAGGNTDTQYF. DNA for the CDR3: TGTGCCAGCAGCTCGCTAGCGGGGGGCAACACAGATACGCAGTATTTT. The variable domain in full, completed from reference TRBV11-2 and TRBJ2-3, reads EAGVAQSPRYKIIEKRQSVAFWCNPISGHATLYWYQQILGQGPKLLIQFQNNGVVDDSQLPKDRFSAERLKGVDSTLKIQPAKLEDSAVYLCASSSLAGGNTDTQYFGPGTRLTVL.

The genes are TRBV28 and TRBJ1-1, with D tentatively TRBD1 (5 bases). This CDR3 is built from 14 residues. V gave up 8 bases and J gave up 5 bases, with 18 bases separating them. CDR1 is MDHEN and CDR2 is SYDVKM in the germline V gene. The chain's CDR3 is CASANSGWSTEAFF. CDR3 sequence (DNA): TGTGCCAGCGCCAATTCAGGGTGGAGTACTGAAGCTTTCTTT.

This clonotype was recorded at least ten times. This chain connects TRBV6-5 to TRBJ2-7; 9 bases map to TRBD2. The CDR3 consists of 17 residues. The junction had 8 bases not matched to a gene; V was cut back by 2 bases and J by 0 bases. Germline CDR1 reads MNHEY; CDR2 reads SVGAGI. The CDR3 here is CASSYGASGAPSYEQYF. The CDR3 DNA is TGTGCCAGCAGTTACGGGGCTAGCGGGGCCCCCTCCTACGAGCAGTACTTC.

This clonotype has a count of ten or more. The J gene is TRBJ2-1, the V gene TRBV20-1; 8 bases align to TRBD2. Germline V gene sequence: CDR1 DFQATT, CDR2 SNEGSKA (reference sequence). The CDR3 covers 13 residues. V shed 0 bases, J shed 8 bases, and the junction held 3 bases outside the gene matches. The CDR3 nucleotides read TGCAGTGCTAGAGAGGTCGGGAGGGATGAGCAGTTCTTC. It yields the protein CSAREVGRDEQFF.

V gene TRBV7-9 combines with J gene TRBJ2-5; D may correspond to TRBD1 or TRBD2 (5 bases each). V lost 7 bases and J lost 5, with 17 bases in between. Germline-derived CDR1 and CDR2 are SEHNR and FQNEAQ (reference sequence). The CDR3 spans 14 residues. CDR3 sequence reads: CASKGQGEGETQYF. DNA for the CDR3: TGTGCCAGCAAGGGCCAGGGTGAGGGGGAGACCCAGTACTTC. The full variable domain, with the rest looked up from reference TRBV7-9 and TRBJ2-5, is DTGVSQNPRHKITKRGQNVTFRCDPISEHNRLYWYRQTLGQGPEFLTYFQNEAQLEKSRLLSDRFSAERPKGSFSTLEIQRTEQGDSAMYLCASKGQGEGETQYFGPGTRLLVL.